This entry is about one T cell receptor (beta chain). V was clipped by 4 bases and J by 5 bases, with 9 bases between them. Germline V gene lookup returns CDR1 MNHEY and CDR2 SVGAGI. CDR3 length: 13 residues. These data belong to a study of technical replicates of blood from several donors. The assay was immunoSEQ multiplex PCR, and TCRdb's table has in-frame clones only and misses some. The sample has approximately 59,000 clones; about 95% are singletons. Material for sequencing was PBMCs. The chain couples TRBV6-5 to TRBJ2-1, with D unclear. This TCR was recovered from a human donor in good health. Some clones in this sample may be carry-over from other donors' samples. CDR3 in amino acids: CASSFRRNNEQFF. The CDR3 nucleotides read TGTGCCAGCAGTTTCCGCAGAAACAATGAGCAGTTCTTC.